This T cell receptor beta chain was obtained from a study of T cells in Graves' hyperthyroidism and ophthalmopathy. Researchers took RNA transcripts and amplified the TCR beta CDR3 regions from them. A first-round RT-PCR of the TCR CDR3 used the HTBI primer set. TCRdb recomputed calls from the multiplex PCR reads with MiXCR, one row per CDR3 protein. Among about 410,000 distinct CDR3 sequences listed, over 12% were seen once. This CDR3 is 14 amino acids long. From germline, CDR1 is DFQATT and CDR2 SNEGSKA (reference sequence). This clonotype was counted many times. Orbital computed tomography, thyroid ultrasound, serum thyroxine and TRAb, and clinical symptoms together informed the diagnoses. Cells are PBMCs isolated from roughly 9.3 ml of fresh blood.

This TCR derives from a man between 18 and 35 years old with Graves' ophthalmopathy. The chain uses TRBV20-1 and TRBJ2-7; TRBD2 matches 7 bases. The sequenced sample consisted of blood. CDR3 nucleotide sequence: TGCAGCGTAGGCGCTAGCGGTCGATACGACGAGCAGTACTTC. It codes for CSVGASGRYDEQYF.